Each of the 10 T cell receptor beta chains below was sequenced from the same sample in a study of T cells in Graves' hyperthyroidism and ophthalmopathy (dated by TCRdb to between 2018 and 2021). Libraries were constructed by multiplex PCR. The sequencer was an Illumina HiSeq 2000. Amplification of TCR beta CDR3 regions was carried out from RNA transcripts. A first-round RT-PCR of the TCR CDR3 used the HTBI primer set with the Qiagen OneStep RT-PCR kit. TCRdb trimmed the raw reads at Q25, called clones with MiXCR and kept productive beta chains. For every CDR3 protein sequence, its rows merge into one entry that carries the most common genes and DNA. This sample is represented by roughly 290,000 distinct CDR3 sequences; 10% to 15% of them were singletons. 7.5% to 8% of the sample is in the top ten clones. Sample: blood. Every receptor here comes from a young woman with Graves' hyperthyroidism that later progressed to Graves' ophthalmopathy.

The chain uses TRBV19 and TRBJ2-3; no reliable D call. The CDR3 has 14 residues. Germline assignment: CDR1 LNHDA and CDR2 SQIVND (reference sequence). V was trimmed by 2 bases and J by 0 bases, leaving 6 bases between them. As DNA, the CDR3 is TGTGCCAGTAGTATACAAGATAGCACAGATACGCAGTATTTT. This codes for CASSIQDSTDTQYF. The full variable domain, rest sourced from reference TRBV19 and TRBJ2-3, is DGGITQSPKYLFRKEGQNVTLSCEQNLNHDAMYWYRQDPGQGLRLIYYSQIVNDFQKGDIAEGYSVSREKKESFPLTVTSAQKNPTAFYLCASSIQDSTDTQYFGPGTRLTVL.

The table lists this clonotype with a few counts. This chain uses TRBV19 with TRBJ2-1, with D uncertain. CDR1 is LNHDA, CDR2 SQIVND, per germline (reference sequence). The CDR3 extends over 15 amino acids. Trimming pared 3 bases from V and 8 bases from J, leaving 17 bases between. The chain's CDR3 is CASSIHMGRRYEQFF. The DNA of the CDR3 is TGTGCCAGTAGTATCCACATGGGTCGTCGATATGAGCAGTTCTTC.

This clonotype was recorded at least ten times. The CDR3: CASSPRHEAFF. CDR3 DNA sequence: TGTGCCAGCAGTCCACGACACGAAGCTTTCTTT. This sequence joins TRBV6-1 and TRBJ1-1; D gene unclear. CDR3 length equals 11 residues. With 5 bases removed from V and 8 bases from J, the gap between germline ends came to 9 bases. Germline CDR1 and CDR2: MNHNS and SASEGT.

This clonotype was counted at least ten times. The rearrangement links TRBV15 to TRBJ2-7, with D tentatively TRBD2 (5 bases). V shed 0 bases and J shed 2 bases, with 11 bases lying between them. Germline V lookup: CDR1 LNHNV, CDR2 YYDKDF (reference sequence). The CDR3 length is 15 residues. CDR3 sequence: CATSRERTSTYEQYF. The CDR3 coding sequence is TGTGCCACCAGCAGAGAAAGGACTTCCACCTACGAGCAGTACTTC.

This clonotype was counted many times. The chain employs TRBV7-2 and TRBJ2-7; possibly TRBD1 for D (5 bases). Per germline, CDR1 SGHTA and CDR2 FQGNSA. V was clipped by 4 bases and J by 2 bases, with 12 bases between them. This CDR3 has 14 amino acids. The CDR3 sequence is CASSSHKGPYEQYF. The CDR3 bases are TGTGCCAGCAGCTCCCACAAGGGGCCCTACGAGCAGTACTTC. Full variable domain (remainder filled in from reference TRBV7-2 and TRBJ2-7): GAGVSQSPSNKVTEKGKDVELRCDPISGHTALYWYRQSLGQGLEFLIYFQGNSAPDKSGLPSDRFSAERTGGSVSTLTIQRTQQEDSAVYLCASSSHKGPYEQYFGPGTRLTVT.

This clonotype was seen repeatedly, ten times or more. The gene calls are TRBV15 and TRBJ2-3; no definite D call. The CDR3 has 16 residues. Germline-derived CDR1 and CDR2 are LNHNV and YYDKDF (reference sequence). The ends were cut back, 0 bases at V and 0 bases at J, with 10 bases in the middle. The CDR3, as DNA: TGTGCCACCAGCAGAGATAGGGCCGCGAGCACAGATACGCAGTATTTT. Protein sequence: CATSRDRAASTDTQYF.

This clonotype was seen at least ten times. V usage is TRBV28 and J usage is TRBJ2-7, with 12 bases matching TRBD2. Germline V gene sequence: CDR1 MDHEN, CDR2 SYDVKM. V lost 2 bases to trimming and J lost 3 bases; unmatched junction nucleotides: 5. There are 16 residues in the CDR3. The CDR3 DNA reads TGTGCCAGCAGTTTAGGACTAGCGGGGACATACTACGAGCAGTACTTC. This encodes CASSLGLAGTYYEQYF.

In this sample, this clonotype turned up many times. The rearrangement joins TRBV6-2 or TRBV6-3 to TRBJ1-2; 7 nucleotides match TRBD1. There are 13 residues in the CDR3. With 2 bases clipped from V and 8 bases from J, the junction kept 5 bases outside the gene matches. Germline loops: CDR1 MNHEY, CDR2 SVGEGT. The CDR3 region has the DNA TGTGCCAGCAGTTACGTGACAGGGCTGGGCTACACCTTC. It encodes CASSYVTGLGYTF.

This clonotype was seen repeatedly, ten times or more. CDR3 sequence: CASSALQGRTEAFF. CDR3 nucleotide sequence: TGTGCCAGCAGCGCCCTCCAGGGCCGCACTGAAGCTTTCTTT. The genes are TRBV7-2 and TRBJ1-1; a weak D match, TRBD1 (5 bases). The CDR3 contains 14 residues. Trimming removed 5 bases at V and 4 bases at J, with 14 bases between. Germline CDR1 is SGHTA and CDR2 is FQGNSA.

This clonotype was detected ten times or more. The rearrangement links TRBV20-1 to TRBJ1-1; D remains ambiguous. Germline V gene data show CDR1 as DFQATT and CDR2 as SNEGSKA (reference sequence). This CDR3 comprises 13 residues. V was trimmed by 2 bases and J by 3 bases, leaving 10 bases between them. CDR3 protein: CSARSGWDTEAFF. The CDR3 DNA reads TGCAGTGCTAGATCCGGGTGGGACACTGAAGCTTTCTTT.